A single sample gave rise to the 22 T cell receptor beta chains below, sequenced in a study of blood T cell repertoires in COVID-19. Using immunoSEQ multiplex PCR, the repertoire was profiled, and TCRdb retains in-frame clones only, with some absent. The sample includes 200,000 to 300,000 clones, just under 85% of them seen just once. The specimen was peripheral blood. These receptor sequences come from a woman aged 80 or over with acute or convalescent COVID-19.

The chain joins TRBV25-1 to TRBJ2-2; 8 nucleotides align to TRBD1. Trimming took 11 bases from V and 2 from J; bases not matched to a gene: 13. The CDR3 sequence is 16 residues long. Looked up from germline, CDR1 is MGHDK and CDR2 is SYGVNS. This chain's CDR3 is CAQAPQGEENTGELFF. CDR3 sequence (DNA): TGTGCCCAAGCCCCACAGGGGGAAGAAAACACCGGGGAGCTGTTTTTT.

This clone was seen only once. The chain carries TRBV19 and TRBJ2-6, with 8 nucleotides matching TRBD1. J gave up 3 bases and V 6 bases, and 4 bases lay outside the gene matches. Germline values: CDR1 LNHDA, CDR2 SQIVND (reference sequence). This CDR3 has 15 residues. The chain's CDR3 is CASSPGGYGANVLTF. DNA for the CDR3: TGTGCCAGTAGCCCAGGGGGCTATGGGGCCAACGTCCTGACTTTC.

The V and J genes are TRBV5-1 and TRBJ1-6, with 7 bases aligning to TRBD1. Germline V gene lookup returns CDR1 SGHRS and CDR2 YFSETQ. Unmatched junction bases numbered 12, after V lost 5 bases and J lost 10 bases. CDR3 length equals 15 residues. CDR3 bases: TGCGCCAGCAGAGCTACAGGGATAGGGGGCTCACCCCTCCACTTT. Protein product: CASRATGIGGSPLHF.

The chain recombines TRBV6-6 with TRBJ2-7; possible D gene TRBD1, 5 bases. V lost 6 bases, J lost 4 bases, and 7 bases lay in between. Germline V CDR1 and CDR2: MNHNY, SVGAGI (reference sequence). The CDR3 has 11 amino acids. The CDR3 DNA reads as TGTGCCAGCAGCAGACAGTACGAGCAGTACTTC. Translating gives CASSRQYEQYF.

The rearrangement joins TRBV4-1 to TRBJ1-5; D is uncertain. V lost 3 bases to trimming and J lost 3 bases, with 18 bases between them. Germline V gene data show CDR1 as MGHRA and CDR2 as YSYEKL. The length of the CDR3 is 17 residues. CDR3: CASSQPRPGRDNQPQHF. The CDR3 DNA reads as TGCGCCAGCAGCCAGCCCCGACCAGGCAGAGACAATCAGCCCCAGCATTTT.

This clone was observed once. The chain links TRBV30 to TRBJ2-1; maybe TRBD1 (5 bases). There are 14 residues in the CDR3. Germline V gene data show CDR1 as GTSNPN and CDR2 as SVGIG (reference sequence). CDR3 sequence (DNA): TGTGCAACGTCGAACAGGCCCACCTACAATGAGCAGTTCTTC. Protein product: CATSNRPTYNEQFF.

The chain couples TRBV30 to TRBJ1-6, with 7 bases matching TRBD1. Germline values: CDR1 GTSNPN, CDR2 SVGIG (reference sequence). Germline trimming cut 8 bases from V and 7 bases from J; bases unmatched to any gene: 11. The CDR3 loop spans 14 amino acids. The CDR3 region is CALTIGQVNSPLHF. The CDR3 bases are TGTGCCCTGACAATAGGACAGGTGAATTCACCCCTCCACTTT.

This clone appeared a few times. This chain joins TRBV20-1 and TRBJ2-2; TRBD1 might be the D (5 bases). V was cut by 3 bases and J by 4 bases, with 9 bases left in between. There are 13 residues in the CDR3. Germline CDR1 DFQATT, CDR2 SNEGSKA (reference sequence). CDR3: CSASGHSTGELFF. The CDR3 DNA is TGCAGTGCTAGTGGACACTCCACCGGGGAGCTGTTTTTT.

This clone was recorded only once. This chain joins TRBV5-1 and TRBJ2-3, with 7 positions matching TRBD1. The J segment lost 4 bases and the V segment lost 0 bases, leaving 8 bases of the junction unmatched. CDR3 length: 16 amino acids. CDR1 is SGHRS, CDR2 YFSETQ, per germline. The CDR3 protein is CASSLAETGTADTQYF. CDR3 in DNA: TGCGCCAGCAGCTTGGCCGAGACAGGGACCGCAGATACGCAGTATTTT.

With respect to this clone: A clone one base away is much larger, so this may be a read error. The J gene is TRBJ1-5, the V gene TRBV7-9; the match to TRBD1 covers 7 bases. The CDR3 runs to 14 residues. With V trimmed by 5 bases and J by 2 bases, 3 bases remained unmatched. In germline, CDR1 is SEHNR, CDR2 FQNEAQ (reference sequence). CDR3 sequence reads: CASSPTGGNQPQHF. The CDR3 nucleotides are TGTGCCAGCAGCCCAACAGGGGGCAATCAGCCCCAGCATTTT.

This clone appeared a single time. The gene calls are TRBV12-5 and TRBJ2-1; 9 bases fit TRBD1. This CDR3 comprises 16 residues. The germline CDR1 and CDR2 sequences are LGHNT and FRNRAP. V lost 5 bases to trimming and J lost 6 bases; unmatched junction nucleotides: 11. The CDR3 loop reads CASGTIQGAGINEQFF. As DNA, the CDR3 is TGTGCTAGTGGTACAATACAGGGGGCAGGGATCAATGAGCAGTTCTTC.

This chain links TRBV7-9 with TRBJ2-2; 8 nucleotides line up with TRBD1. Germline V gene sequence: CDR1 SEHNR, CDR2 FQNEAQ (reference sequence). The J segment lost 5 bases and the V segment lost 5 bases, leaving 7 bases of the junction unmatched. The CDR3 is 15 amino acids. CDR3: CASSPGQGWTGELFF. The CDR3 nucleotides read TGTGCCAGCAGCCCAGGACAGGGTTGGACCGGGGAGCTGTTTTTT.

The CDR3 DNA follows: TGTGCCAGCAGCCCGACCATCGGGGGGACGACCGGGGAGCTGTTTTTT. This translates into CASSPTIGGTTGELFF. The chain combines TRBV3-1 (or the pseudogene TRBV3-2) with TRBJ2-2; 7 positions match TRBD2. The germline CDR1 and CDR2 sequences are LGHDT and YNNKEL (reference sequence). This CDR3 contains 16 residues. The V segment lost 4 bases and the J segment 5 bases; nucleotides outside the gene matches: 10.

This rearrangement joins TRBV18 to TRBJ2-1; D might be TRBD1 (5 bases). V was clipped by 2 bases and J by 5 bases, with 10 bases between them. Germline-derived CDR1 and CDR2 are KGHSH and LQKENI. This CDR3 region has 14 residues. CDR3 coding DNA: TGTGCCAGCTCACCAGAGGCAGGGAACAATGAGCAGTTCTTC. This sequence encodes CASSPEAGNNEQFF.

The V gene is TRBV18, the J gene TRBJ1-6, with D uncertain. CDR3 length: 13 amino acids. Trimming took 6 bases from V and 8 from J, leaving 11 bases between them. Germline V gene data show CDR1 as KGHSH and CDR2 as LQKENI. The CDR3 bases are TGTGCCAGCTCGCCAAGCGGAGATTCACCCCTCCACTTT. It codes for CASSPSGDSPLHF.

The chain combines TRBV7-3 with TRBJ2-3; 10 nucleotides agree with TRBD2. Germline V gene data show CDR1 as SGHTA and CDR2 as FQGTGA. V dropped 3 bases and J dropped 6; count of bases not matched to a gene: 6. The CDR3 extends over 15 amino acids. The CDR3 here is CASSFLAGGADTQYF. The CDR3 region has the DNA TGTGCCAGCAGCTTCTTAGCGGGGGGTGCGGATACGCAGTATTTT.

The chain uses TRBV12-3 or TRBV12-4 and TRBJ1-2; D gene unclear. Trimming left V 6 bases short and J 8 bases short, with 13 bases between. The CDR3 has 12 residues. The CDR3, as DNA: TGTGCCAGCAGCTCGGGGAAGAGAGGCTACACCTTC. It translates to CASSSGKRGYTF.

This chain connects TRBV7-6 to TRBJ2-7; unclear D gene. The CDR3 length is 14 residues. Trimming cost V 5 bases and J 5 bases, with 16 bases left between them. In germline, CDR1 is SGHVS, CDR2 FNYEAQ. CDR3 sequence: CASSPQSRSNEQYF. The CDR3 bases are TGTGCCAGCAGCCCACAGAGCAGGTCGAACGAGCAGTACTTC.

The V gene is TRBV27, the J gene TRBJ2-7; the match to TRBD1 covers 8 bases. The V gene end was trimmed by 2 bases and the J gene end by 6 bases; junction bases not matched to a gene: 3. Germline CDR1 and CDR2: MNHEY and SMNVEV (reference sequence). The CDR3 totals 13 residues. CDR3 loop: CASSLEQGGEQYF. The CDR3 coding sequence is TGTGCCAGCAGTTTAGAACAGGGGGGCGAGCAGTACTTC.

The chain couples TRBV7-2 to TRBJ2-3, with 9 bases identical to TRBD2. CDR1 is SGHTA and CDR2 is FQGNSA in the germline V gene. CDR3 length: 14 amino acids. With V trimmed by 7 bases and J by 4 bases, 6 bases remained unmatched. This chain's CDR3 is CASTPGGGADTQYF. The CDR3 coding sequence is TGTGCCAGCACCCCCGGCGGGGGGGCAGATACGCAGTATTTT.

The chain couples TRBV7-2 to TRBJ2-3, with 10 bases identical to TRBD2. The trim removed 5 bases at V and 3 bases at J, leaving 5 bases unmatched. The germline V gene has CDR1 SGHTA and CDR2 FQGNSA. This CDR3 is built from 15 residues. The CDR3 region is CASSPLAGWTDTQYF. Here the CDR3 DNA reads TGTGCCAGCAGCCCACTAGCGGGGTGGACAGATACGCAGTATTTT.

The V call is TRBV5-5, the J call TRBJ2-7, with TRBD1 identical over 7 bases. This CDR3 spans 16 amino acids. The ends lost 0 bases at V and 3 bases at J; junction bases unmatched: 9. The V gene's germline CDR1 is SGHKS and CDR2 YYEKEE (reference sequence). CDR3 bases: TGTGCCAGCAGCTTGGAAGTAGGGGGCGGAATCTACGAGCAGTACTTC. Translating gives CASSLEVGGGIYEQYF.